The 3 T cell receptor beta chains below all came from one sample that was sequenced in a study of radiotherapy plus CTLA-4 blockade in lung cancer. Profiled with immunoSEQ multiplex PCR; TCRdb holds only in-frame clones, not every one. The sample records around 44,000 clones, about 74% being singletons. Specimen: peripheral blood, collected from a patient treated with radiotherapy plus ipilimumab. The source is a human donor with non-small cell lung cancer whose response to radiotherapy plus ipilimumab could not be evaluated.

This chain connects TRBV27 to TRBJ2-1, with 11 bases fitting TRBD2. The germline CDR1 and CDR2 sequences are MNHEY and SMNVEV (reference sequence). V was clipped by 3 bases and J by 3 bases; unmatched bases: 4. The CDR3 has 16 amino acids. The CDR3 loop reads CASSFSGTSGYNEQFF. CDR3 in DNA: TGTGCCAGCAGTTTCTCCGGGACTAGCGGCTACAATGAGCAGTTCTTC.

The rearrangement links TRBV7-8 to TRBJ2-7; D call uncertain. CDR1 is SGHVS, CDR2 FQNEAQ, per germline. The V gene lost 5 bases and the J gene lost 7 bases, with 12 bases spanning the gap. This CDR3 is built from 12 residues. In nucleotides, the CDR3 is TGTGCCAGCAGCCCCCGCGGAAGGGAGCAGTACTTC. Its translation: CASSPRGREQYF.

This rearrangement joins TRBV30 to TRBJ2-3; TRBD1 might be the D (6 bases). Trimming took off 5 bases at V and 2 bases at J, with 8 bases between the two ends. Germline values: CDR1 GTSNPN, CDR2 SVGIG (reference sequence). The CDR3 contains 12 residues. Here the CDR3 DNA reads TGTGCCTGGGGGGGCTTCACAGATACGCAGTATTTT. This gives the protein CAWGGFTDTQYF. Combining the CDR3 with reference TRBV30 and TRBJ2-3 gives the whole variable domain SQTIHQWPATLVQPVGSPLSLECTVEGTSNPNLYWYRQAAGRGLQLLFYSVGIGQISSEVPQNLSASRPQDRQFILSSKKLLLSDSGFYLCAWGGFTDTQYFGPGTRLTVL.